The rows below give T cell receptor beta chains drawn from one sample of a study of blood T cell repertoires in COVID-19. This table comes from immunoSEQ multiplex PCR, and its TCRdb copy is limited to in-frame clones, with some not included. Of about 68,000 clones in the sample, about 86% were seen once. Input material: peripheral blood. The source of these receptors is a woman between 55 and 75 years old with acute or convalescent COVID-19. CDR3s include the opening cysteine and the closing phenylalanine or tryptophan. Each record gives: J gene, V gene, clone size, D gene, CDR3 protein, CDR3 DNA. The D gene is left open where the match is weak. Not all rows give a size; the values are once, few, many and, for expanded clones, a class.

>TRBJ1-1|TRBV6-5|NA|NA
CASSPGGLNEAFF
TGTGCCAGCAGCCCCGGAGGCCTTAATGAAGCTTTCTTT
>TRBJ1-5|TRBV28|NA|NA
CASSFGGRGAYNQPQHF
TGTGCCAGCAGTTTCGGGGGGAGGGGCGCGTACAATCAGCCCCAGCATTTT
>TRBJ1-1|TRBV29-1|NA|TRBD1
CSVQQGWNTEAFF
TGCAGCGTCCAACAGGGGTGGAACACTGAAGCTTTCTTT
>TRBJ2-3|TRBV7-2|NA|NA
CASSSGGDTQYF
TGTGCCAGCAGCTCCGGGGGAGATACGCAGTATTTT
>TRBJ1-2|TRBV5-1|once|TRBD1
CASTPGQGNYGYTF
TGCGCCAGCACCCCGGGACAGGGTAACTATGGCTACACCTTC
>TRBJ2-4|TRBV5-1|NA|NA
CASSLPDSAKNIQYF
TGCGCCAGCAGCTTACCGGACTCTGCCAAAAACATTCAGTACTTC
>TRBJ2-2|TRBV9|NA|TRBD2
CASGRASGANTGELFF
TGTGCCAGCGGGAGGGCTAGCGGGGCGAACACCGGGGAGCTGTTTTTT
>TRBJ2-1|TRBV9|NA|TRBD2
CASSVALASGGSYNEQFF
TGTGCCAGCAGCGTAGCTTTGGCTAGCGGGGGCTCCTACAATGAGCAGTTCTTC
>TRBJ1-2|TRBV27|NA|TRBD1
CASSLSGTGPYGYTF
TGTGCCAGCAGTTTATCGGGGACAGGGCCTTATGGCTACACCTTC
>TRBJ2-1|TRBV11-3|NA|NA
CASSYSSYNEQFF
TGTGCCAGCAGTTACAGTTCCTACAATGAGCAGTTCTTC
>TRBJ2-3|TRBV27|once|NA
CASSFGRDSDTQYF
TGTGCCAGCAGTTTCGGCAGGGATTCAGATACGCAGTATTTT
>TRBJ1-1|TRBV4-1|NA|TRBD1
CASSHFARGGNTEAFF
TGCGCCAGCAGCCATTTCGCCCGAGGGGGCAACACTGAAGCTTTCTTT
>TRBJ1-2|TRBV5-1|NA|NA
CASSLRVDRGTSGYTF
TGCGCCAGCAGCTTGCGTGTCGATAGGGGTACTTCTGGCTACACCTTC
>TRBJ2-7|TRBV11-2|NA|NA
CASSWGHQSYEQYF
TGTGCCAGCAGCTGGGGGCACCAGTCCTACGAGCAGTACTTC
>TRBJ1-6|TRBV30|NA|TRBD1
CAWSSGQSSSPLHF
TGTGCCTGGAGTTCGGGACAGAGTTCTTCACCCCTCCACTTT
>TRBJ1-2|TRBV30|NA|NA
CAWSGGFYTF
TGTGCCTGGAGTGGGGGCTTCTACACCTTC
>TRBJ1-6|TRBV7-8|NA|NA
CASSLGGVSPLHF
TGTGCCAGCAGCCTCGGGGGGGTTTCACCCCTCCACTTT
>TRBJ1-1|TRBV7-6|NA|NA
CASSPRRVVNTEAFF
TGTGCCAGCAGCCCTAGACGGGTCGTGAACACTGAAGCTTTCTTT
>TRBJ2-1|TRBV18|NA|TRBD2
CASSPPYSGGIGSEQFF
TGTGCCAGCTCACCACCATACAGCGGGGGAATTGGGAGTGAGCAGTTCTTC
>TRBJ1-5|TRBV24-1|NA|NA
CATSDRVNQPQHF
TGTGCCACCAGTGACAGGGTCAATCAGCCCCAGCATTTT
>TRBJ1-2|TRBV24-1|once|NA
CATSVNGWRYTF
TGTGCCACCAGTGTGAACGGGTGGCGCTACACCTTC
>TRBJ1-3|TRBV28|NA|NA
CASYRNSGNTIYF
TGTGCCTCCTACAGAAACTCTGGAAACACCATATATTTT
>TRBJ2-7|TRBV28|NA|NA
CASTQTSPSSYEQYF
TGTGCCAGCACCCAGACGTCCCCTAGCTCCTACGAGCAGTACTTC
>TRBJ1-2|TRBV2|NA|NA
CASSLFGGNGYTF
TGTGCCAGCAGCCTCTTCGGGGGGAATGGCTACACCTTC
>TRBJ2-3|TRBV6-5|NA|TRBD2
CASRAGLAGTDTQYF
TGTGCCAGCAGGGCGGGACTAGCGGGAACAGATACGCAGTATTTT
>TRBJ1-1|TRBV27|NA|NA
CASSLGGGNTEAFF
TGTGCCAGCAGTTTAGGGGGGGGGAACACTGAAGCTTTCTTT
>TRBJ1-5|TRBV28|NA|TRBD1
CASSVPGQGAGPQHF
TGTGCCAGCAGTGTCCCGGGACAGGGAGCGGGGCCCCAGCATTTT
>TRBJ2-1|TRBV5-1|NA|NA
CASSSGYNEQFF
TGCGCCAGCAGCTCAGGATACAATGAGCAGTTCTTC
>TRBJ1-5|TRBV6-5|few|TRBD1
CASSYNGDRVRQPQHF
TGTGCCAGCAGTTACAACGGAGACAGGGTACGCCAGCCCCAGCATTTT
>TRBJ1-3|TRBV6-1|NA|TRBD1
CASSLTGAGNTIYF
TGTGCCAGCAGCCTGACAGGGGCTGGAAACACCATATATTTT
>TRBJ2-7|TRBV10-3|NA|TRBD1
CAIRGQGPDLKEQYF
TGTGCCATCAGGGGACAGGGGCCAGACTTGAAGGAGCAGTACTTC
>TRBJ1-3|TRBV7-2|few|TRBD1
CASSFTGVERNTIYF
TGTGCCAGCAGCTTTACAGGGGTTGAGAGAAACACCATATATTTT
>TRBJ2-5|TRBV30|NA|NA
CAWSARTRETQYF
TGTGCCTGGAGTGCCCGGACACGGGAGACCCAGTACTTC
>TRBJ1-6|TRBV5-6|NA|TRBD1
CASSPSGQGLSPLHF
TGTGCCAGCAGCCCGTCTGGACAGGGTCTCTCACCCCTCCACTTT
>TRBJ1-5|TRBV19|NA|TRBD1
CASSPRTGNQPQHF
TGTGCCAGTAGTCCCCGGACAGGAAATCAGCCCCAGCATTTT
>TRBJ2-3|TRBV15|NA|NA
CATSRASTDTQYF
TGTGCCACCAGCAGAGCTTCGACAGATACGCAGTATTTT
>TRBJ1-2|TRBV19|NA|TRBD1
CASSIGAGGAYGYTF
TGTGCCAGTAGTATTGGGGCAGGGGGCGCCTATGGCTACACCTTC
>TRBJ1-2|TRBV7-2|NA|NA
CASSLRAVSQAFYGYTF
TGTGCCAGCAGCTTAAGAGCTGTGAGTCAGGCCTTCTATGGCTACACCTTC
>TRBJ2-7|TRBV19|NA|TRBD2
CASSSTSGGAYEQYF
TGTGCCAGTAGTTCCACTAGCGGGGGGGCCTACGAGCAGTACTTC
>TRBJ1-1|TRBV19|NA|TRBD1
CASSTADRRNTEAFF
TGTGCCAGTAGTACTGCGGACAGGAGAAACACTGAAGCTTTCTTT